The T cell receptor (beta chain) under discussion was sequenced for a study of blood T cell repertoires in COVID-19. As processed by the authors: Amplification from reference gene primers served as the basis for estimated nucleated cell counts. TCRdb keeps only in-frame clones here, not all; method: immunoSEQ multiplex PCR. D and trimming come from the DNA, and the V and J calls and clone size come from that table. The sample lists approximately 250,000 clones, approximately 86% occurring once. The CDR3 has 14 residues. The ends were cut back, 7 bases at V and 6 bases at J, with 16 bases in the middle. Germline assignment: CDR1 MNHNY and CDR2 SVGAGI (reference sequence).

This rearrangement joins TRBV6-6 to TRBJ1-5; D may be TRBD1 (6 bases). Sequenced input: peripheral blood. The TCR sequence derives from a woman aged 60-75 years who had recovered from COVID-19. The CDR3 reads CASIYTGSGQPQHF. In DNA, the CDR3 is TGTGCCAGCATATATACAGGGTCAGGTCAGCCCCAGCATTTT.